This is a list of T cell receptor beta chains from one sample in a study of cytomegalovirus exposure and HLA in healthy donors. The method was immunoSEQ multiplex PCR; TCRdb's version includes in-frame clones alone and lacks a portion of them. The profile covers 120,000 or so clones, with approximately 72% appearing a single time and about 30% taken by the ten largest. Sequencing was performed on PBMCs. The receptors derive from a man in his sixties in good health and CMV-seropositive. The CDR3 runs from the conserved cysteine through the conserved F or W. The D gene is left open where the match is weak. Clone sizes are given selectively: once, few, many, or a class where the clone is expanded.

cdr3_length clone_size j_call v_call d_call cdr3_aa cdr3_nt
15 NA TRBJ1-3 TRBV5-1 NA CASSFGLASGNTIYF TGCGCCAGCAGCTTTGGCCTCGCCTCTGGAAACACCATATATTTT
13 few TRBJ1-6 TRBV5-4 NA CASSPQAESPLHF TGTGCCAGCAGCCCCCAGGCCGAATCACCCCTCCACTTT
12 NA TRBJ2-7 TRBV6-6 NA CASSYSSYEQYF TGTGCCAGCAGTTACTCCAGCTACGAGCAGTACTTC
15 NA TRBJ2-3 TRBV6-1 NA CASSERGFRTDTQYF TGTGCCAGCAGTGAAAGGGGATTCCGCACAGATACGCAGTATTTT
15 NA TRBJ2-7 TRBV4-1 TRBD2 CASSPWAGGPYEQYF TGCGCCAGCAGCCCCTGGGCGGGAGGGCCTTACGAGCAGTACTTC
15 NA TRBJ2-1 TRBV29-1 TRBD1 CSVEVESGGPNEQFF TGCAGCGTTGAAGTTGAGTCAGGGGGACCCAATGAGCAGTTCTTC
14 few TRBJ1-6 TRBV30 NA CAWSIQWGDSPLHF TGTGCCTGGAGTATTCAATGGGGGGACTCACCCCTCCACTTT
14 NA TRBJ2-7 TRBV27 NA CASSLTGHHYEQYF TGTGCCAGCAGTTTAACAGGACACCACTACGAGCAGTACTTC
15 few TRBJ2-2 TRBV5-6 NA CASSRVARRGGELFF TGTGCCAGCAGCCGGGTTGCTAGAAGGGGCGGGGAGCTGTTTTTT
16 NA TRBJ2-1 TRBV2 NA CASTEAPGQDYNEQFF TGTGCCAGCACTGAGGCTCCGGGACAAGACTACAATGAGCAGTTCTTC
14 NA TRBJ2-7 TRBV28 TRBD2 CASRGTSGIGEQYF TGTGCCAGCAGGGGGACTAGCGGGATAGGCGAGCAGTACTTC
13 NA TRBJ1-1 TRBV7-3 TRBD1 CASSFRDRGEAFF TGTGCCAGCAGCTTTAGGGACAGGGGGGAAGCTTTCTTT
14 NA TRBJ2-7 TRBV7-2 NA CASSLVTTTYEQYF TGTGCCAGCAGCTTAGTGACTACAACCTACGAGCAGTACTTC
15 NA TRBJ2-5 TRBV11-2 TRBD2 CASSLGSSGRQTQYF TGTGCCAGCAGCTTAGGTTCTAGCGGGAGACAGACCCAGTACTTC
11 NA TRBJ1-2 TRBV30 NA CAWSPGRGYTF TGTGCCTGGAGTCCAGGTCGAGGCTACACCTTC
17 few TRBJ2-2 TRBV9 TRBD2 CASSVEGSGSLVGELFF TGTGCCAGCAGCGTAGAAGGTAGCGGGAGTTTGGTCGGGGAGCTGTTTTTT
13 once TRBJ1-2 TRBV14 NA CASRRTGDYGYTF TGTGCCAGCCGCCGGACGGGGGACTATGGCTACACCTTC
15 NA TRBJ1-5 TRBV5-5 NA CASSKEPRGRQPQHF TGTGCCAGCAGCAAAGAACCCAGAGGGCGTCAGCCCCAGCATTTT
15 NA TRBJ1-1 TRBV29-1 TRBD1 CSVAQGQIMNTEAFF TGCAGCGTCGCCCAGGGACAGATCATGAACACTGAAGCTTTCTTT
13 NA TRBJ1-5 TRBV29-1 NA CSAGAGWSQPQHF TGCAGCGCCGGAGCGGGGTGGAGTCAGCCCCAGCATTTT
16 NA TRBJ1-2 TRBV5-4 TRBD1 CASSKEDRRQHYGYTF TGTGCCAGCAGCAAAGAGGACAGGAGGCAACACTATGGCTACACCTTC
15 NA TRBJ2-5 TRBV7-2 NA CASSTRKGSEETQYF TGTGCCAGCAGCACAAGGAAGGGGTCGGAAGAGACCCAGTACTTC
13 once TRBJ2-1 TRBV29-1 NA CSAEGVSYNEQFF TGCAGCGCAGAAGGGGTTTCCTACAATGAGCAGTTCTTC
12 few TRBJ1-2 TRBV13 TRBD1 CASSRDRVGYTF TGTGCCAGCAGCCGGGACAGAGTTGGCTACACCTTC
15 NA TRBJ1-5 TRBV7-8 TRBD1 CASSLGQGENQPQHF TGTGCCAGCAGCTTGGGACAGGGGGAAAATCAGCCCCAGCATTTT
14 NA TRBJ1-4 TRBV19 TRBD1 CATTGQALNEKLFF TGTGCCACCACGGGACAGGCGCTTAATGAAAAACTGTTTTTT
17 NA TRBJ1-5 TRBV19 NA CASSPGQPVRGNQPQHF TGTGCCAGTAGTCCAGGACAGCCGGTTCGGGGCAATCAGCCCCAGCATTTT
14 NA TRBJ1-1 TRBV14 NA CASSHERSNTEAFF TGTGCCAGCAGCCACGAACGGTCAAACACTGAAGCTTTCTTT
12 NA TRBJ2-1 TRBV7-3 NA CASSPSGNEQFF TGTGCCAGCAGTCCCAGCGGGAATGAGCAGTTCTTC
14 few TRBJ1-1 TRBV5-4 NA CASSLAQGNTEAFF TGTGCCAGCAGCTTGGCACAGGGGAACACTGAAGCTTTCTTT
13 once TRBJ1-2 TRBV6-5 TRBD1 CASKEGAFHGYTF TGTGCCAGCAAGGAGGGGGCGTTCCATGGCTACACCTTC
15 NA TRBJ2-1 TRBV5-1 NA CASSLEGQPYNEQFF TGCGCCAGCAGCTTGGAGGGGCAGCCCTACAATGAGCAGTTCTTC
15 NA TRBJ1-3 TRBV5-6 NA CASSTDLRSGNTIYF TGTGCCAGCAGCACGGACTTGCGCTCTGGAAACACCATATATTTT
14 once TRBJ2-1 TRBV2 TRBD2 CASRAGVAANEQFF TGTGCCAGCAGGGCGGGGGTAGCAGCCAATGAGCAGTTCTTC
17 NA TRBJ1-1 TRBV7-9 TRBD1 CSSSNFRDRGEGTEAFF TGTTCCAGCAGCAACTTCCGGGACAGGGGGGAGGGCACTGAAGCTTTCTTT
15 NA TRBJ2-2 TRBV2 TRBD1 CASRGTGGDTGELFF TGTGCCAGCAGGGGGACAGGTGGGGACACCGGGGAGCTGTTTTTT
16 few TRBJ1-3 TRBV4-1 NA CASSQGPGVSGNTIYF TGCGCCAGCAGCCAAGGACCCGGGGTCTCTGGAAACACCATATATTTT
16 NA TRBJ2-1 TRBV5-1 NA CASSLAGGLLYNEQFF TGCGCCAGCAGCTTGGCCGGGGGACTTCTCTACAATGAGCAGTTCTTC
13 NA TRBJ1-1 TRBV5-1 NA CASRHGVNTEAFF TGCGCCAGCCGACACGGGGTGAACACTGAAGCTTTCTTT
13 NA TRBJ2-7 TRBV6-1 NA CASSGGWASEQYF TGTGCCAGCAGCGGAGGGTGGGCAAGCGAGCAGTACTTC
16 once TRBJ2-7 TRBV11-2 TRBD1 CASSFSRRGQAYEQYF TGTGCCAGCAGCTTTTCACGCAGGGGGCAGGCCTACGAGCAGTACTTC
12 NA TRBJ2-1 TRBV7-9 TRBD1 CASSAGGYEQFF TGTGCCAGTTCGGCAGGGGGCTATGAGCAGTTCTTC
14 NA TRBJ2-7 TRBV27 TRBD1 CASSLLPGGYEQYF TGTGCCAGCAGTTTATTGCCAGGGGGCTACGAGCAGTACTTC
15 few TRBJ2-3 TRBV11-2 NA CASSFGTPSTDTQYF TGTGCCAGCAGCTTCGGGACACCTAGCACAGATACGCAGTATTTT
16 NA TRBJ2-2 TRBV28 NA CASSFSGWPNTGELFF TGTGCCAGCAGTTTTTCCGGGTGGCCGAACACCGGGGAGCTGTTTTTT
16 NA TRBJ2-7 TRBV18 TRBD1 CASSPQPGQVEKRRYF TGTGCCAGCTCACCCCAACCCGGACAGGTAGAAAAACGCCGGTACTTC
14 NA TRBJ1-6 TRBV7-9 NA CASSLPTPNSPLHF TGTGCCAGCAGCTTACCGACACCGAATTCACCCCTCCACTTT
13 NA TRBJ2-1 TRBV30 TRBD2 CAWERGVNNEQFF TGTGCCTGGGAGCGGGGGGTCAACAATGAGCAGTTCTTC
14 NA TRBJ1-2 TRBV19 NA CASSILPDYYGYTF TGTGCCAGTAGTATTCTCCCGGACTACTATGGCTACACCTTC
11 NA TRBJ1-4 TRBV7-2 NA CASSPREKLFF TGTGCCAGCAGCCCCCGTGAAAAACTGTTTTTT
14 NA TRBJ2-7 TRBV11-2 TRBD1 CASSLGRTGGEQYF TGTGCCAGCAGCTTAGGAAGAACAGGGGGCGAGCAGTACTTC
15 NA TRBJ2-7 TRBV10-1 TRBD1 CASSVTGTGVYEQYF TGCGCCAGCAGCGTAACCGGGACAGGGGTCTACGAGCAGTACTTC
14 NA TRBJ1-4 TRBV5-4 NA CASSSRDISEKLFF TGTGCCAGCAGCTCCCGGGACATCAGTGAAAAACTGTTTTTT